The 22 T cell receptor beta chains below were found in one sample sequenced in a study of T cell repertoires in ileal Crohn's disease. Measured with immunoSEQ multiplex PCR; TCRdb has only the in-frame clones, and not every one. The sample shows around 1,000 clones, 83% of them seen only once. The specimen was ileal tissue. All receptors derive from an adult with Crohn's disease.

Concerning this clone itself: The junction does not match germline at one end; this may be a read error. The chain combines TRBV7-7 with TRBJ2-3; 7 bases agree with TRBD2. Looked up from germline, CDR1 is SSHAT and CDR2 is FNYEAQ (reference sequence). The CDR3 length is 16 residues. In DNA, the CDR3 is TGTGCTAGCAGCCCTGGGGCGGGGGTAAACACAGATACGCAGTATTTT. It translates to CASSPGAGVNTDTQYF.

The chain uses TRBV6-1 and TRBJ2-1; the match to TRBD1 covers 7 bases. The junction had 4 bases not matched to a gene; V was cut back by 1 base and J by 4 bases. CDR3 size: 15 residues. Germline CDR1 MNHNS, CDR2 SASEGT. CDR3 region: CASSEGGGRYNEQFF. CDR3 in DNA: TGTGCCAGCAGTGAAGGAGGGGGCCGATACAATGAGCAGTTCTTC.

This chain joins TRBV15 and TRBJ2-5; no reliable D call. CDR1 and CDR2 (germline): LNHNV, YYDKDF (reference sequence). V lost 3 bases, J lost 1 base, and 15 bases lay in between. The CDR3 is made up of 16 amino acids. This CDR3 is CATSRGFGSSQETQYF. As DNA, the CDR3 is TGTGCCACCAGCAGGGGTTTCGGGTCCTCCCAAGAGACCCAGTACTTC.

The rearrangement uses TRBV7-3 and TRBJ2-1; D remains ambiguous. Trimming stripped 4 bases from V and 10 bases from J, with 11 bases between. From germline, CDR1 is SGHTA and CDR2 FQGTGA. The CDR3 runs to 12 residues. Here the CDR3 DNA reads TGTGCCAGCAGCTCAACCCCCTCCGAGCAGTTCTTC. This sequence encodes CASSSTPSEQFF.

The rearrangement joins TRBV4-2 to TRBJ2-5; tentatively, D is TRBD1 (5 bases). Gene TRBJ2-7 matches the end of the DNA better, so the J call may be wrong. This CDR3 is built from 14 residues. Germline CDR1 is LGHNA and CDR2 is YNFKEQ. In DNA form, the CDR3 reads TGTGCCAGCAGCCCAGGGATTTTCACCTACGAGCAGTACTTC. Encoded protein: CASSPGIFTYEQYF.

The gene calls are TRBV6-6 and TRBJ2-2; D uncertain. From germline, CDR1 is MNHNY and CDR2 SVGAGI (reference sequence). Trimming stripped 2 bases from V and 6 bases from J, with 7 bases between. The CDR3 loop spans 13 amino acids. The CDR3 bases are TGTGCCAGCAGTTACGGAGCCGCCGGGGAGCTGTTTTTT. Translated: CASSYGAAGELFF.

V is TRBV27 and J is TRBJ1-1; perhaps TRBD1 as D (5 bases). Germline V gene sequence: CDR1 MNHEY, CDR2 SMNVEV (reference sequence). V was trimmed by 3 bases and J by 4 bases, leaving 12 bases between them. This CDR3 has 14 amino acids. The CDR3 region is CASSFGKGFTEAFF. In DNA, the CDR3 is TGTGCCAGCAGTTTTGGGAAGGGGTTCACTGAAGCTTTCTTT.

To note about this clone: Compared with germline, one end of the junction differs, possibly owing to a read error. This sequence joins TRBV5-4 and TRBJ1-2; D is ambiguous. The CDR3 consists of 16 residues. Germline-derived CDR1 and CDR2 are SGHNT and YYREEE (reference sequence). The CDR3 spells CASPVTVPGKIYGYTF. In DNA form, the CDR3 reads TGTGCCAGCCCGGTTACCGTACCAGGAAAGATCTATGGCTATACCTTC.

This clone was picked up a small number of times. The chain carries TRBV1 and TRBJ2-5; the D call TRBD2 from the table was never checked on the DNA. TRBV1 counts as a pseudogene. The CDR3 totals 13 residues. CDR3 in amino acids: CTSSQAREETQYF. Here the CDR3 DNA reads TGCACCAGCAGCCAAGCCCGGGAAGAGACCCAGTACTTC.

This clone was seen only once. CDR3 nucleotides: TGTGCCAGCAGTTTATCCGGGTTACACCCGCAGTTCTTC. Protein: CASSLSGLHPQFF. The chain carries TRBV27 and TRBJ2-1; unclear D gene. From germline, CDR1 is MNHEY and CDR2 SMNVEV (reference sequence). V was shortened by 0 bases and J by 12 bases, with 12 bases between the two germline ends. There are 13 residues in the CDR3.

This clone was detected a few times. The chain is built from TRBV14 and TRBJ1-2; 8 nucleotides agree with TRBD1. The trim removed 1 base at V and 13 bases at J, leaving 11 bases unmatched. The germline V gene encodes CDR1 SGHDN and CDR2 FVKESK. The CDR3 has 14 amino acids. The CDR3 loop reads CASSQAGGKERVTF. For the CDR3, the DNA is TGTGCCAGCAGCCAAGCAGGGGGCAAGGAGAGGGTCACCTTC.

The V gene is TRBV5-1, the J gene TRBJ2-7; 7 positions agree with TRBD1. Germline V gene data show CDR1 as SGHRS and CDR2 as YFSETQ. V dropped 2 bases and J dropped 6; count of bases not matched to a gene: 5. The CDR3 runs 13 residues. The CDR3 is CASSFDRASEQYF. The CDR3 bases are TGCGCCAGCAGCTTCGACAGGGCTTCCGAGCAGTACTTC.

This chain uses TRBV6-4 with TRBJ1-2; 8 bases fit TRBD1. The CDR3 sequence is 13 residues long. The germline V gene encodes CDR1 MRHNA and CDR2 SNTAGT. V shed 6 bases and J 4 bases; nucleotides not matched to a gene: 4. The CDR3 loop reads CASSQDRGYGYTF. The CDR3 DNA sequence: TGTGCCAGCAGCCAAGACAGGGGCTATGGCTACACCTTC.

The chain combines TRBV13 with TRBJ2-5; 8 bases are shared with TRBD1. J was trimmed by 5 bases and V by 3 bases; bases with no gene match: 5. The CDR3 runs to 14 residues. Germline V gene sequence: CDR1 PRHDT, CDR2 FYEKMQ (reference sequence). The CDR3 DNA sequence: TGTGCCAGCAGCTTCTCAGGGGGCGGCGAGACCCAGTACTTC. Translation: CASSFSGGGETQYF. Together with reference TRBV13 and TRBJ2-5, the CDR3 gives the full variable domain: AAGVIQSPRHLIKEKRETATLKCYPIPRHDTVYWYQQGPGQDPQFLISFYEKMQSDKGSIPDRFSAQQFSDYHSELNMSSLELGDSALYFCASSFSGGGETQYFGPGTRLLVL.

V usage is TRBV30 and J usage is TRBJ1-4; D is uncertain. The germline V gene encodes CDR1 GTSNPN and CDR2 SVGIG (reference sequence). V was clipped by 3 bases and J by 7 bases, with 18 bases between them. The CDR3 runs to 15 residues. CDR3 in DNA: TGTGCCTGGAGCTCTCTCGGGAGGGATAGTGAAAAACTGTTTTTT. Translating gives CAWSSLGRDSEKLFF.

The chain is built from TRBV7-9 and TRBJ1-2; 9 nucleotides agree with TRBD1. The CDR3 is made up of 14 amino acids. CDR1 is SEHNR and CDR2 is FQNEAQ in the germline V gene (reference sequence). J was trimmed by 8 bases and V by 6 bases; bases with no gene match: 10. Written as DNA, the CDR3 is TGTGCCAGCAGACCTAAACAGGGGGCGGAGGGCTACACCTTC. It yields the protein CASRPKQGAEGYTF.

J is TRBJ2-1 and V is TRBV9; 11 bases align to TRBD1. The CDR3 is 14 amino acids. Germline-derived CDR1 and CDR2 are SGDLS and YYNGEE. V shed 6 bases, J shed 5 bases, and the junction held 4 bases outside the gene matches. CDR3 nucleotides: TGTGCCAGCACCGGGACAGGGGGGAACAATGAGCAGTTCTTC. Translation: CASTGTGGNNEQFF.

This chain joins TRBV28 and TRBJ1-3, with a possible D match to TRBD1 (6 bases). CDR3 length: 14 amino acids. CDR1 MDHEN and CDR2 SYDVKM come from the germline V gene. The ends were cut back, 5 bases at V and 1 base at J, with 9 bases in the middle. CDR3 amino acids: CASSQGQSGNTIYF. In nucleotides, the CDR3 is TGTGCCAGCAGTCAGGGGCAGTCTGGAAACACCATATATTTT.

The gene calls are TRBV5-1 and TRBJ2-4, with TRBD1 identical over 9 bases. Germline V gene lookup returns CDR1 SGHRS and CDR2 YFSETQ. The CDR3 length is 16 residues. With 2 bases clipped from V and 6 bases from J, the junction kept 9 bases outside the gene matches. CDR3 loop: CASSFSGQGLLNIQYF. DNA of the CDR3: TGCGCCAGCAGCTTCTCCGGACAGGGGCTCTTAAACATTCAGTACTTC.

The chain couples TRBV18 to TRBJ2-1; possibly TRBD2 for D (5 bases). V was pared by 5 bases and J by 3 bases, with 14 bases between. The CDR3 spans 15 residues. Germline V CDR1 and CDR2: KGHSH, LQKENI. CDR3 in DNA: TGTGCCAGCTCAGACGGGCCCGGACTCTACAATGAGCAGTTCTTC. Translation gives CASSDGPGLYNEQFF.

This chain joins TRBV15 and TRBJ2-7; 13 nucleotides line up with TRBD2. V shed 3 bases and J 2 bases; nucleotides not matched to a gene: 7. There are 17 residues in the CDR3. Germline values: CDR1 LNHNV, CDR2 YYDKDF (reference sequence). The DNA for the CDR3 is TGTGCCACCAGCAGCGGACTAGCGGGGGAAAATCCCTACGAGCAGTACTTC. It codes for CATSSGLAGENPYEQYF.

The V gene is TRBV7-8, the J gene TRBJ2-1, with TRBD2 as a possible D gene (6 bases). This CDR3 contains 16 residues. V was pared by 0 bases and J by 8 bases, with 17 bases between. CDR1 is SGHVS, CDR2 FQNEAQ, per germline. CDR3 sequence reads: CASSLARLAIGDEQFF. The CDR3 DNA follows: TGTGCCAGCAGCTTAGCGAGGCTAGCGATCGGGGATGAGCAGTTCTTC.